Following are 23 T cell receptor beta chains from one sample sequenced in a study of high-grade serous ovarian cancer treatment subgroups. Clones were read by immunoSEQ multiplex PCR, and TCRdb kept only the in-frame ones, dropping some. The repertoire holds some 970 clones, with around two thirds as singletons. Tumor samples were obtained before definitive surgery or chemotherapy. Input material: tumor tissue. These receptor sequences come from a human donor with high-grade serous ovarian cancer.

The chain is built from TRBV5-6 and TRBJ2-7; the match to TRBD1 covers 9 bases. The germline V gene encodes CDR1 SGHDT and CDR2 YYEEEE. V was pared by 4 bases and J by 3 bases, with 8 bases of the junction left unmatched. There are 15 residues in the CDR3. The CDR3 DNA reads TGTGCCAGCAGCGCGTCCGGGACAGGGAGCTACGAGCAGTACTTC. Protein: CASSASGTGSYEQYF.

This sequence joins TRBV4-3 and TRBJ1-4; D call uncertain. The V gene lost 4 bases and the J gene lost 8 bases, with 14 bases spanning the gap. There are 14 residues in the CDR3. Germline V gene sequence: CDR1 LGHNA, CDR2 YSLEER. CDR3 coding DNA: TGCGCCAGCAGCCCCGCGGGCCCGACGGAAAAACTGTTTTTT. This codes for CASSPAGPTEKLFF.

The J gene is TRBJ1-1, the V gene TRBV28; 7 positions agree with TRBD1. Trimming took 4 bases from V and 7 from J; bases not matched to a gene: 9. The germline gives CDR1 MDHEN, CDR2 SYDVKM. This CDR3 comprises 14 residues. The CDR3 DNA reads TGTGCCAGCAGTTCCAAATCACAGGGGATTGAAGCTTTCTTT. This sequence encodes CASSSKSQGIEAFF.

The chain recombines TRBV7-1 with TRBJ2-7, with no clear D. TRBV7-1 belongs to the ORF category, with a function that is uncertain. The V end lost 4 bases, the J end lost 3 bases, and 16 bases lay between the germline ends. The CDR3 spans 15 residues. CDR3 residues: CASSLARSTNYEQYF. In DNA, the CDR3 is TGTGCCAGCAGCTTAGCTCGGTCTACAAACTACGAGCAGTACTTC.

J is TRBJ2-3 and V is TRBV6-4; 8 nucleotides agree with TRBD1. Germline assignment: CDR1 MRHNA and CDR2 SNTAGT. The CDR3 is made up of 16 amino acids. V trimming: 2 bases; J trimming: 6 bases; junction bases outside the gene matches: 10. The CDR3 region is CASSDTSGTGGDTQYF. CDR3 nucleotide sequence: TGTGCCAGCAGTGACACCTCCGGGACAGGAGGGGATACGCAGTATTTT.

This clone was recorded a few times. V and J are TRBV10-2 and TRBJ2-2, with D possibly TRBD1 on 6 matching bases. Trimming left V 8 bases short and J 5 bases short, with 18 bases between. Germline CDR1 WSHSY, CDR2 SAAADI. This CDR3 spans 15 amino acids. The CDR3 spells CASQPQGRGTGELFF. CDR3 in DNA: TGCGCCAGCCAACCCCAGGGCAGGGGTACCGGGGAGCTGTTTTTT.

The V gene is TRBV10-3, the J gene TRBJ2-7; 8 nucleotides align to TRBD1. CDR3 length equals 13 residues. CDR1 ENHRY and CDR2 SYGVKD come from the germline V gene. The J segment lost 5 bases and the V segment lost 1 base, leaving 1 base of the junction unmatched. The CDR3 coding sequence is TGTGCCATCAGTGAGTGGACAGGGAACGAGCAGTACTTC. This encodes CAISEWTGNEQYF.

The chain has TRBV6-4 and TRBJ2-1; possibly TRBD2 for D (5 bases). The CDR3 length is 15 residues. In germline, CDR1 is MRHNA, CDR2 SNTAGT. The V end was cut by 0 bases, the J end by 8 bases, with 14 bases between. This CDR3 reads CASSDSAGSADEQFF. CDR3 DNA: TGTGCCAGCAGTGACTCAGCTGGTAGCGCGGATGAGCAGTTCTTC.

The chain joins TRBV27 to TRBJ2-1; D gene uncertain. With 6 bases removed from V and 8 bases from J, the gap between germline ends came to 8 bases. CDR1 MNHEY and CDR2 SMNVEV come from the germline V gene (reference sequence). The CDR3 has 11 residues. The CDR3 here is CASSSFDEQFF. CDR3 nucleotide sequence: TGTGCCAGCAGCTCCTTCGATGAGCAGTTCTTC.

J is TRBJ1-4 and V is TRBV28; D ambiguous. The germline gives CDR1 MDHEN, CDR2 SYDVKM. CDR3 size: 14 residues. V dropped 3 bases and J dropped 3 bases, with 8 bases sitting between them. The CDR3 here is CASSFTRANEKLFF. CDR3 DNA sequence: TGTGCCAGCAGTTTCACACGGGCTAATGAAAAACTGTTTTTT. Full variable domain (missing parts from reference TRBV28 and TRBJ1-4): DVKVTQSSRYLVKRTGEKVFLECVQDMDHENMFWYRQDPGLGLRLIYFSYDVKMKEKGDIPEGYSVSREKKERFSLILESASTNQTSMYLCASSFTRANEKLFFGSGTQLSVL.

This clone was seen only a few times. The CDR3 protein is CSVSENTEAFF. The CDR3 DNA follows: TGCAGCGTCTCAGAGAACACTGAAGCTTTCTTT. The chain combines TRBV29-1 with TRBJ1-1; D is uncertain. The V end lost 6 bases, the J end lost 1 base, and 6 bases lay between the germline ends. The CDR3 sequence is 11 residues long. Germline loops: CDR1 SQVTM, CDR2 ANQGSEA.

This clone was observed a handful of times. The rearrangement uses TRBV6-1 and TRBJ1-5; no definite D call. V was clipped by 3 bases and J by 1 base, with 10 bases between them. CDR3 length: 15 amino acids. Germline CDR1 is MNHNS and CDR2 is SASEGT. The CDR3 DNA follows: TGTGCCAGCAGTGATTGGGGTGGCAGCAATCAGCCCCAGCATTTT. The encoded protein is CASSDWGGSNQPQHF.

The CDR3 region is CASRTPRQNTGELFF. As DNA, the CDR3 is TGTGCCAGCAGAACCCCTCGGCAAAACACCGGGGAGCTGTTTTTT. The chain employs TRBV7-8 and TRBJ2-2; D is ambiguous. Per germline, CDR1 SGHVS and CDR2 FQNEAQ. The CDR3 consists of 15 residues. V dropped 6 bases and J dropped 2 bases, with 13 bases sitting between them. The variable domain in full, with the rest retrieved from reference TRBV7-8 and TRBJ2-2, is GAGVSQSPRYKVAKRGQDVALRCDPISGHVSLFWYQQALGQGPEFLTYFQNEAQLDKSGLPSDRFFAERPEGSVSTLKIQRTQQEDSAVYLCASRTPRQNTGELFFGEGSRLTVL.

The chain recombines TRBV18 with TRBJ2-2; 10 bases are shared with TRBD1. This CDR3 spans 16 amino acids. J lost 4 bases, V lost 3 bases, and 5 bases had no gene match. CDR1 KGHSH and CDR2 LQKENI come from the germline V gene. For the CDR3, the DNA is TGTGCCAGCTCACCGTCGGGACAGGGGTCCACCGGGGAGCTGTTTTTT. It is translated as CASSPSGQGSTGELFF.

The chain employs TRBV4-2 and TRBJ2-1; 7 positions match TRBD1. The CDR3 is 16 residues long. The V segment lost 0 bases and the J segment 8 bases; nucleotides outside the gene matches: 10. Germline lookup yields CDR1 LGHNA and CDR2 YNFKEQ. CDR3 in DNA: TGTGCCAGCAGCCAAGATCAAGACAGGGTCATCGATGAGCAGTTCTTC. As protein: CASSQDQDRVIDEQFF.

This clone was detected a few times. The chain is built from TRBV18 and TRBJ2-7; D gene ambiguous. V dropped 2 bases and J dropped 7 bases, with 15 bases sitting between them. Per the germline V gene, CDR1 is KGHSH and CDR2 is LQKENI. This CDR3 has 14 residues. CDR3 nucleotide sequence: TGTGCCAGCTCACCAAGCCTAGATCAAGGGGAGCAGTACTTC. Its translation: CASSPSLDQGEQYF. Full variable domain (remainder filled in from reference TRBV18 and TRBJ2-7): NAGVMQNPRHLVRRRGQEARLRCSPMKGHSHVYWYRQLPEEGLKFMVYLQKENIIDESGMPKERFSAEFPKEGPSILRIQQVVRGDSAAYFCASSPSLDQGEQYFGPGTRLTVT.

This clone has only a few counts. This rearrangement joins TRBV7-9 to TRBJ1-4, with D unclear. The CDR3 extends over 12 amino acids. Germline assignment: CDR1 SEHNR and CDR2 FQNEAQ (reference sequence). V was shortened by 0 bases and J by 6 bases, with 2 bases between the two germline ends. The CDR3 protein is CASSLAYEKLFF. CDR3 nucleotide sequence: TGTGCCAGCAGCTTAGCCTATGAAAAACTGTTTTTT.

CDR3 DNA: TGTGCCTGGGCGCTGAGGATGGCAGATACGCAGTATTTT. Its translation is CAWALRMADTQYF. The rearrangement links TRBV30 to TRBJ2-3; D call uncertain. V shed 5 bases and J shed 4 bases, with 13 bases lying between them. Germline assignment: CDR1 GTSNPN and CDR2 SVGIG (reference sequence). This CDR3 has 13 residues. The whole variable domain, filled in from reference TRBV30 and TRBJ2-3, reads SQTIHQWPATLVQPVGSPLSLECTVEGTSNPNLYWYRQAAGRGLQLLFYSVGIGQISSEVPQNLSASRPQDRQFILSSKKLLLSDSGFYLCAWALRMADTQYFGPGTRLTVL.

CDR3: CASSFDSSWTEAFF. DNA for the CDR3: TGTGCCAGCAGTTTTGACAGTTCGTGGACTGAAGCTTTCTTT. This chain links TRBV28 with TRBJ1-1; TRBD1 might be the D (5 bases). This CDR3 comprises 14 residues. Germline V CDR1 and CDR2: MDHEN, SYDVKM. Trimming left V 3 bases short and J 5 bases short, with 13 bases between.

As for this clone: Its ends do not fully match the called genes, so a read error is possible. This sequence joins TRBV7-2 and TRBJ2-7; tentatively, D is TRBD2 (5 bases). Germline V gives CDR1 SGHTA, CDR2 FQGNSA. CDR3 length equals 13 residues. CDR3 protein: CAGSLAFSYEQYF. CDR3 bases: TGTGCCGGCAGCTTAGCGTTTTCCTACGAGCAGTACTTC.

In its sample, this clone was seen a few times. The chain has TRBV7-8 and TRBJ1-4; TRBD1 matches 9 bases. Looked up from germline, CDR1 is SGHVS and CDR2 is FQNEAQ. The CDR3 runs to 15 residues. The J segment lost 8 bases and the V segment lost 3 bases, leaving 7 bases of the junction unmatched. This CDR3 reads CASSFSGQGREKLFF. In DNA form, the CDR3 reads TGTGCCAGCAGCTTCAGTGGACAGGGGAGGGAAAAACTGTTTTTT.

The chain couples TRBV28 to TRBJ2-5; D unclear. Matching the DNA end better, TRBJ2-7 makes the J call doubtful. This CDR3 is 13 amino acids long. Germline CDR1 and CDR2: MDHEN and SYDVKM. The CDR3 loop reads CASSLGRSYEQYF. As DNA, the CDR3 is TGTGCCAGCAGTTTAGGCAGGTCCTACGAGCAGTACTTC.

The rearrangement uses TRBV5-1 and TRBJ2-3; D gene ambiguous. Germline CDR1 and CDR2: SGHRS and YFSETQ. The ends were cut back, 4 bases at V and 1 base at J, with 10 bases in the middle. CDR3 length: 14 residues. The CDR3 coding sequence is TGCGCCAGCAGCCCAGCGACCGGCACAGATACGCAGTATTTT. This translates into CASSPATGTDTQYF.